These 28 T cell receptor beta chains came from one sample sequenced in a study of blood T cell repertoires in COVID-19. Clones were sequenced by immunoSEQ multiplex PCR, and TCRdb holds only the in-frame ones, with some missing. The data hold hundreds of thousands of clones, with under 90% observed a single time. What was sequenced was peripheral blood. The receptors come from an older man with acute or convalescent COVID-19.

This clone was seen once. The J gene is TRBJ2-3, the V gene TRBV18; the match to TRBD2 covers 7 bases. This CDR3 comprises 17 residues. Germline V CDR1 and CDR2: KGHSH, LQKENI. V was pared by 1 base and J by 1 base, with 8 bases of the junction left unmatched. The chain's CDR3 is CASSPQVGGPGTDTQYF. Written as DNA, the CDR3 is TGTGCCAGCTCACCACAGGTGGGAGGGCCGGGCACAGATACGCAGTATTTT.

In nucleotides, the CDR3 is TGTGCCAGCAACGGTAGGGCGGGAGAAATGAACACTGAAGCTTTCTTT. This sequence encodes CASNGRAGEMNTEAFF. This chain uses TRBV7-8 with TRBJ1-1; no reliable D call. The CDR3 has 16 residues. With 7 bases removed from V and 0 bases from J, the gap between germline ends came to 18 bases. Germline-derived CDR1 and CDR2 are SGHVS and FQNEAQ.

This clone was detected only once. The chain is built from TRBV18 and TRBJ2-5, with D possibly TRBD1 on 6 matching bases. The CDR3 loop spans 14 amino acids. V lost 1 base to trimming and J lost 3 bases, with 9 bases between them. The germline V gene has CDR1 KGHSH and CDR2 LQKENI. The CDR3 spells CASSPLKGEETQYF. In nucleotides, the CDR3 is TGTGCCAGCTCACCACTTAAGGGGGAAGAGACCCAGTACTTC.

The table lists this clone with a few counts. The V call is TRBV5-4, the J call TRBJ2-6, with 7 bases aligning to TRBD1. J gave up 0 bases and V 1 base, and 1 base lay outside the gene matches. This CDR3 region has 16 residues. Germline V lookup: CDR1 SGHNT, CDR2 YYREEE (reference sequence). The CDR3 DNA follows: TGTGCCAGCAGCTTGAGGACAGGCTCTGGGGCCAACGTCCTGACTTTC. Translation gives CASSLRTGSGANVLTF.

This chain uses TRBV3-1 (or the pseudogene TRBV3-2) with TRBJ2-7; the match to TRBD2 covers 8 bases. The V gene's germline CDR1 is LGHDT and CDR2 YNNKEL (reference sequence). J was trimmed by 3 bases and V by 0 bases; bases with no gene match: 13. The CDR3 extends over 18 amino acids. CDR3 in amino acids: CASSQECAKREKIYEQYV. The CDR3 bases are TGTGCCAGCAGCCAAGAGTGTGCCAAGCGGGAGAAAATCTACGAGCAGTACGTC.

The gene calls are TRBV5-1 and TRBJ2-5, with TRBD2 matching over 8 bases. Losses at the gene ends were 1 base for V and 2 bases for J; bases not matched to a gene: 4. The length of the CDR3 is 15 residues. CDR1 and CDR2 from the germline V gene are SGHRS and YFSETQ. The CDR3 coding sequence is TGCGCCAGCAGCTTGCTAACTAGCGGTCAAGAGACCCAGTACTTC. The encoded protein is CASSLLTSGQETQYF.

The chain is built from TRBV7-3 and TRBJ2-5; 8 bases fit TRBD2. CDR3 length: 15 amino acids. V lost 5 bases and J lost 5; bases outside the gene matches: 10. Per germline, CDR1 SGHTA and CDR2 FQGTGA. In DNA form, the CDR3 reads TGTGCCAGCAGCCGAGAAGCGGGAGCCGGTGAGACCCAGTACTTC. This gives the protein CASSREAGAGETQYF.

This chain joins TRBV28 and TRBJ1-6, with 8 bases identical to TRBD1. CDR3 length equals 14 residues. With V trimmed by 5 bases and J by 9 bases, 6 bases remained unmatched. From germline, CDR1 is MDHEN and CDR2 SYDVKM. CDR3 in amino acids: CASSAGQGGSPLHF. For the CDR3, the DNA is TGTGCCAGCAGTGCCGGACAGGGAGGTTCACCCCTCCACTTT.

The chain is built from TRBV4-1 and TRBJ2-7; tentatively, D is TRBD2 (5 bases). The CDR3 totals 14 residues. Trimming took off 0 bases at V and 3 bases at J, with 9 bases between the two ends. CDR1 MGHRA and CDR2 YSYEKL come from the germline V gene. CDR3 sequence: CASSQDPAGYEQYV. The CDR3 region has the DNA TGCGCCAGCAGCCAAGATCCCGCGGGCTACGAGCAGTACGTC.

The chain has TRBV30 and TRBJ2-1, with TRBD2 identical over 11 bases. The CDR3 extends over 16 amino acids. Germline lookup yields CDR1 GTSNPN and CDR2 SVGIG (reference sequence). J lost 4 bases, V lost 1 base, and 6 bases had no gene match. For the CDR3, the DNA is TGTGCCTGGAGTGGCCCCACTAGCGGGAGTTACAATGAGCAGTTCTTC. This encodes CAWSGPTSGSYNEQFF.

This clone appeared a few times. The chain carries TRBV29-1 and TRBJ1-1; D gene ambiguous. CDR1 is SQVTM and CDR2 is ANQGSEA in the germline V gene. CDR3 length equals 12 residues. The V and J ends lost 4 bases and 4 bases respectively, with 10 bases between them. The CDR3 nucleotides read TGCAGCGTTGCGGGATTGGGCACTGAAGCTTTCTTT. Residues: CSVAGLGTEAFF.

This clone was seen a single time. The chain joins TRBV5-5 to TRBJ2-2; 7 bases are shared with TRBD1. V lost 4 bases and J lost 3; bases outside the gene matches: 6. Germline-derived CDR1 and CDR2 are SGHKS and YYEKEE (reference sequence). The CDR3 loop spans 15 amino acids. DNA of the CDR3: TGTGCCAGCAGCCCTGGGACAGTATACACCGGGGAGCTGTTTTTT. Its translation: CASSPGTVYTGELFF.

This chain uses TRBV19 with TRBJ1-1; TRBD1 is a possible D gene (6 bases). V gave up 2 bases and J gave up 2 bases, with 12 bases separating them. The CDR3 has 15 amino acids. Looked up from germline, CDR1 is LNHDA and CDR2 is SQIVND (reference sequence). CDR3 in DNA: TGTGCCAGTAGTATAAATGGCGGGGGCAACACTGAAGCTTTCTTT. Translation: CASSINGGGNTEAFF.

The CDR3 coding sequence is TGTGCCAGCAGCACCGGAGTGGGGGGTACAGATACGCAGTATTTT. It specifies CASSTGVGGTDTQYF. V is TRBV7-2 and J is TRBJ2-3; D possibly corresponds to TRBD2 (6 bases). Trimming took off 5 bases at V and 3 bases at J, with 15 bases between the two ends. The germline V gene encodes CDR1 SGHTA and CDR2 FQGNSA. The CDR3 contains 15 residues.

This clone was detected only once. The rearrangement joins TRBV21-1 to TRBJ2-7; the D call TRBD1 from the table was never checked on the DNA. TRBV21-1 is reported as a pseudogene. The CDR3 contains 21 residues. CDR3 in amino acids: CASSSRWTGQPTNPVAYEQYF. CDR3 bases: TGTGCCAGCAGCAGCCGGTGGACAGGACAACCCACCAACCCGGTTGCCTACGAGCAGTACTTC.

CDR3 nucleotide sequence: TGCGCCAGCAGCTTGGCAGTGAACTATGGCTACACCTTC. It translates to CASSLAVNYGYTF. The chain combines TRBV5-1 with TRBJ1-2; D unresolved. The CDR3 runs 13 residues. Trimming pared 0 bases from V and 2 bases from J, leaving 5 bases between. CDR1 is SGHRS, CDR2 YFSETQ, per germline.

CDR3 loop: CASSPWGGGSEAFF. CDR3 nucleotides: TGTGCCAGTAGTCCTTGGGGAGGGGGTTCTGAAGCTTTCTTT. The chain has TRBV19 and TRBJ1-1; tentatively, D is TRBD1 (6 bases). CDR1 is LNHDA, CDR2 SQIVND, per germline (reference sequence). The V end lost 5 bases, the J end lost 6 bases, and 16 bases lay between the germline ends. The CDR3 sequence is 14 residues long.

The CDR3 region has the DNA TGTGCCACCAGTGATTCGGGACTAGCGGGAGTTGGGGAGCAGTACTTC. It translates to CATSDSGLAGVGEQYF. This chain links TRBV24-1 with TRBJ2-7; 14 positions agree with TRBD2. The CDR3 length is 16 residues. Germline V gene sequence: CDR1 KGHDR, CDR2 SFDVKD. The J segment lost 7 bases and the V segment lost 2 bases, leaving 6 bases of the junction unmatched.

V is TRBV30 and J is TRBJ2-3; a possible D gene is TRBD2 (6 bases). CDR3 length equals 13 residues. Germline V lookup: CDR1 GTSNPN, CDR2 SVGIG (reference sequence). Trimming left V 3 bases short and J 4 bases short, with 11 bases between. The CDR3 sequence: CAWSGSAADTQYF. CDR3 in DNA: TGTGCCTGGAGCGGGAGTGCTGCAGATACGCAGTATTTT.

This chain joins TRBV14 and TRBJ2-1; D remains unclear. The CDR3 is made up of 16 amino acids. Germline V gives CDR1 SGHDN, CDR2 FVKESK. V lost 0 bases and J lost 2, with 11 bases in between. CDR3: CASSQEEVVAYNEQFF. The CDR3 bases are TGTGCCAGCAGCCAAGAAGAGGTTGTCGCCTACAATGAGCAGTTCTTC.

The CDR3 loop reads CASRWAHTEAFF. The CDR3 coding sequence is TGTGCCAGTAGATGGGCCCACACTGAAGCTTTCTTT. This sequence joins TRBV19 and TRBJ1-1; D gene unclear. From germline, CDR1 is LNHDA and CDR2 SQIVND (reference sequence). This CDR3 is 12 amino acids long. Trimming removed 6 bases from V and 3 bases from J, with 8 bases in between.

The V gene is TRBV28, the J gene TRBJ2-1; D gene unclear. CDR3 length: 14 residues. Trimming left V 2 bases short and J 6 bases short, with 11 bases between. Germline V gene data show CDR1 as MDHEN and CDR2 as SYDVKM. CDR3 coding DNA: TGTGCCAGCAGTTTAGTCCAGCGTCTCAATGAGCAGTTCTTC. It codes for CASSLVQRLNEQFF.

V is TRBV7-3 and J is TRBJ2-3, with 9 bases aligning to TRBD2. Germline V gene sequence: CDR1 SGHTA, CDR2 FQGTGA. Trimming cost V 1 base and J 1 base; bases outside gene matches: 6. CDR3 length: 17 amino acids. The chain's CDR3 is CASSLIGVAGGTDTQYF. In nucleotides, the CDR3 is TGTGCCAGCAGCTTAATTGGGGTAGCGGGGGGCACAGATACGCAGTATTTT.

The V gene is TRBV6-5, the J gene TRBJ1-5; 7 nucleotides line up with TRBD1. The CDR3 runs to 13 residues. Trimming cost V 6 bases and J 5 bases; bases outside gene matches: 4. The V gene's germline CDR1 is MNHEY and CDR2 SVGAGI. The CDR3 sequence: CASSPTGDQPQHF. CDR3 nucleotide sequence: TGTGCCAGCAGCCCCACAGGGGATCAGCCCCAGCATTTT.

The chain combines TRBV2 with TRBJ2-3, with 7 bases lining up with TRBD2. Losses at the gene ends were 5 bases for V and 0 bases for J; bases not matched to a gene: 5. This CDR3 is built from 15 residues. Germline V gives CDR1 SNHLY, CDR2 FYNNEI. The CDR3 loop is CASSLAAGSTDTQYF. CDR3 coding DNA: TGTGCCAGCAGTCTAGCGGCAGGGAGCACAGATACGCAGTATTTT. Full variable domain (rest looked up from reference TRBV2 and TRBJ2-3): EPEVTQTPSHQVTQMGQEVILRCVPISNHLYFYWYRQILGQKVEFLVSFYNNEISEKSEIFDDQFSVERPDGSNFTLKIRSTKLEDSAMYFCASSLAAGSTDTQYFGPGTRLTVL.

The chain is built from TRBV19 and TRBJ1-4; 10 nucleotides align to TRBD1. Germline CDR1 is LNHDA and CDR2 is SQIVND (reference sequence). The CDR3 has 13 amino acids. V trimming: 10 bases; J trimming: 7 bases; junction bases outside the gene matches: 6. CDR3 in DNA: TGTGCCACCCGGGGACAGGGGACTGAAAAACTGTTTTTT. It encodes CATRGQGTEKLFF.

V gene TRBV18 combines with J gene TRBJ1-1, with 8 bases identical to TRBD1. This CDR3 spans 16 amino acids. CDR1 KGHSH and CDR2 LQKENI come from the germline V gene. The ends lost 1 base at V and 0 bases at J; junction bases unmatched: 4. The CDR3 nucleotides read TGTGCCAGCTCACCACTCAGGGACAGGATGAACACTGAAGCTTTCTTT. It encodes CASSPLRDRMNTEAFF.

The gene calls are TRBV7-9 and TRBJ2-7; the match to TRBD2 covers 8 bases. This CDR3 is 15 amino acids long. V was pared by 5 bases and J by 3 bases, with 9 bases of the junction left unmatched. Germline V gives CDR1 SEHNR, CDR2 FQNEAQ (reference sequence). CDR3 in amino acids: CASSRAGVQLYEQYF. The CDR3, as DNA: TGTGCCAGCAGCCGAGCGGGAGTACAGCTCTACGAGCAGTACTTC.